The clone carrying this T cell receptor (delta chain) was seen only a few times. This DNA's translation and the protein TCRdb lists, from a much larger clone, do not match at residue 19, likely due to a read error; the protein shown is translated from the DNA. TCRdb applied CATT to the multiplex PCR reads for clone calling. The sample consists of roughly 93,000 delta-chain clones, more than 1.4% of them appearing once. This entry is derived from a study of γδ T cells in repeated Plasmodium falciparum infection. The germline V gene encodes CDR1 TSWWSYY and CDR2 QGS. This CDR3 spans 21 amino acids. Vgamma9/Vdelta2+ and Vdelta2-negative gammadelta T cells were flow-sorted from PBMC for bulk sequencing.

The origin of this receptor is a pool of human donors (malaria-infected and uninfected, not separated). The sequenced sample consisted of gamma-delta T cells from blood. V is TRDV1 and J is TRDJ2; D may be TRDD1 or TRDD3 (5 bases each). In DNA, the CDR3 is TGTGCTCTTGGGGAAGAGTCGTACCATGAAATGGGCAAAGGGGAGACAGCACAATTCTTCTTT. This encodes CALGEESYHEMGKGETAQFFF.